This record concerns one TCR beta chain sequence. The authors ran a second PCR of 7 to 11 cycles using a sample-barcoded 5' primer and a J-beta primer mix. TCRdb reprocessed the 5' RACE reads via MiXCR and lists one record per CDR3 protein. Of approximately 900,000 distinct CDR3 sequences listed, roughly 29% are singletons. These data come from a study of blood T cells in healthy people across ages. V was pared by 4 bases and J by 5 bases, with 14 bases between. The CDR3 extends over 14 amino acids. Germline V gene lookup returns CDR1 SGHTA and CDR2 FQGNSA. These data also featured in a second study, about T cells of mothers and their children. That source notes: A few healthy Caucasian mothers gave samples, and so did their six children. When mothers and children were related, their normalized repertoire overlap, which was always slightly higher, did not differ significantly from that of unrelated pairs.

V gene TRBV7-2 combines with J gene TRBJ1-1, with a tentative D call TRBD1 (5 bases). Sequenced: blood. The sequence derives from a middle-aged woman in good health. Here the CDR3 reads CASSSPGVRTEAFF. CDR3 bases: TGTGCCAGCAGCTCCCCGGGGGTGAGGACTGAAGCTTTCTTT.